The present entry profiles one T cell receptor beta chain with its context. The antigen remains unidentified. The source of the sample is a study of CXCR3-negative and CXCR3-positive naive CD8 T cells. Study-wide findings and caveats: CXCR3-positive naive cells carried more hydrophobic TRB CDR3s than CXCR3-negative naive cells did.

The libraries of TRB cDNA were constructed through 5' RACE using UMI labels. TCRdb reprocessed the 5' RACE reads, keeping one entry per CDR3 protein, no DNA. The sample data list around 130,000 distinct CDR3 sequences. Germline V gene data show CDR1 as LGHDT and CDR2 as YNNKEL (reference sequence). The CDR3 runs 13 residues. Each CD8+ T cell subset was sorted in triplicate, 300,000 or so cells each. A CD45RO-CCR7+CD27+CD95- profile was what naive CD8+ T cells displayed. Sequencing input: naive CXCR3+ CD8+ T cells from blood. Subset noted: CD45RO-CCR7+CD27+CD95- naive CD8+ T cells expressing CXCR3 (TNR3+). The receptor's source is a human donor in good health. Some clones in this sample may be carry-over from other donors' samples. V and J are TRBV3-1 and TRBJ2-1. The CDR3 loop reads CASSQGSSNEQFF.